A selection of T cell receptor beta chains follows, all from one sample in a study of beta chain features in type 1 diabetes. The repertoire was sequenced with immunoSEQ multiplex PCR; TCRdb's copy has only in-frame clones and lacks some. The sample consists of about 150,000 clones, 10% of them appearing once. Sequencing used central memory CD4+ T cells from blood. Source of these receptors: a man aged 25 to 45 with type 1 diabetes. Each CDR3 is given with its conserved first and last residue. Fields, in order: J gene, V gene, CDR3 protein.

TRBJ2-7	TRBV28	CASSLLTGLTYF
TRBJ1-5	TRBV2	CASKTDSNQPQHF
TRBJ2-7	TRBV11-2	CASSLTQGGPYEQYF
TRBJ2-5	TRBV7-8	CASSFGAPGTQYF
TRBJ2-7	TRBV23-1	CASRVIFSYEQYF
TRBJ1-2	TRBV6-5	CASSSHRGRGYTF
TRBJ2-7	TRBV28	CASRAAYEQYF
TRBJ2-3	TRBV18	CASSPFTKDTQYF
TRBJ2-7	TRBV4-2	CASSLWTSGGMSSYEQYF
TRBJ2-2	TRBV15	CATGRPSNTGELFF
TRBJ2-5	TRBV13	CASSEPSGGETQYF
TRBJ2-7	TRBV4-2	CASSPGGGQGFPHF
TRBJ1-1	TRBV5-1	CASSSGTARDTEAFF
TRBJ2-1	TRBV7-9	CASSNPLRANEQFF
TRBJ2-2	TRBV29-1	CSVGLAVNTGELFF
TRBJ2-7	TRBV5-4	CASSPLAGAFEQYF
TRBJ2-1	TRBV28	CASSTHHQGQFF
TRBJ2-7	TRBV7-2	CASSLGQGIYEQYF
TRBJ2-3	TRBV7-9	CASSLVAGVIDTQYF
TRBJ2-2	TRBV7-3	CASSQGTTAGELFF
TRBJ1-5	TRBV5-1	CASSWGTGGYQPQHF
TRBJ2-7	TRBV29-1	CSVETAGLAGGSYEQYF
TRBJ1-1	TRBV29-1	CSSRRTEAFF
TRBJ2-2	TRBV30	CAWSVGGVTGELFF
TRBJ2-5	TRBV6-6	CASKRRQETQYF
TRBJ2-3	TRBV29-1	CSVEDPSGRSTDTQYF
TRBJ2-1	TRBV19	CASSIGTGGLDEQFF
TRBJ2-1	TRBV28	CASFGSRPYNEQFF
TRBJ2-7	TRBV30	CAWSVGAGEQYF
TRBJ2-3	TRBV29-1	CSVQGGSTDTQYF
TRBJ1-5	TRBV7-7	CASRFEGQPQHF
TRBJ2-5	TRBV15	CATTLGTGSPETQYF
TRBJ2-7	TRBV5-1	CASSLIGQGSEQYF
TRBJ2-1	TRBV9	CASSVLGVTNEQFF
TRBJ2-4	TRBV28	CASSLSGENIQYF
TRBJ2-5	TRBV9	CASSVEGQGETQYF
TRBJ2-3	TRBV19	CASSGGDTQYF
TRBJ2-6	TRBV7-9	CASSLAAPGANVLTF
TRBJ2-7	TRBV5-4	CATSSEDEQYF
TRBJ2-3	TRBV14	CASSQTYTQYF
TRBJ1-2	TRBV7-9	CASSPGRGNYGYTF
TRBJ1-3	TRBV11-2	CASGEGRNTIYF
TRBJ1-1	TRBV30	CAWSVHTSGPTEAFF
TRBJ1-1	TRBV19	CASRDRQNTEAFF
TRBJ2-3	TRBV5-4	CASSPTSGTTDTQYF
TRBJ2-1	TRBV15	CATSRDRGPNEQFF
TRBJ1-3	TRBV28	CAARTPSGNTIYF